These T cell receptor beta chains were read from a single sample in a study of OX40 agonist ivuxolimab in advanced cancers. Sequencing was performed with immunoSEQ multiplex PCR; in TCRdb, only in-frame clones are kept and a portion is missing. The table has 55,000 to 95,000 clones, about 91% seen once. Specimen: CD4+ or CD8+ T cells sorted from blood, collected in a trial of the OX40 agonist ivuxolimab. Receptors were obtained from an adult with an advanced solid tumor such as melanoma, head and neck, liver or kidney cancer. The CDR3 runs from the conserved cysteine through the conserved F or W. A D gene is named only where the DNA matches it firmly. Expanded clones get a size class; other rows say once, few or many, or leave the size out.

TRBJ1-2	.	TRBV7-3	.	CASSPRVGSNYGYTF	TGTGCCAGCAGCCCGAGGGTTGGAAGTAACTATGGCTACACCTTC
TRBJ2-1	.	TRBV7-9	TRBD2	CASSPGTSGGHEQFF	TGTGCCAGCAGCCCGGGGACTAGCGGGGGGCATGAGCAGTTCTTC
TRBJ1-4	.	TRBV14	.	CASSQGGHLNEKLFF	TGTGCCAGCAGCCAAGGGGGACACCTTAATGAAAAACTGTTTTTT
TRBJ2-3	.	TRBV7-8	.	CASSPRTETDTQYF	TGTGCCAGCAGCCCGAGGACAGAAACAGATACGCAGTATTTT
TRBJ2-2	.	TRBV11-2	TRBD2	CASSFSGGTATGELFF	TGTGCCAGCAGCTTTAGCGGGGGAACAGCCACCGGGGAGCTGTTTTTT
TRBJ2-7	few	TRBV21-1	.	CASSKARRVRYEQYF	TGTGCCAGCAGCAAAGCGAGGAGGGTAAGGTACGAGCAGTACTTC
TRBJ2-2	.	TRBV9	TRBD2	CASSPRGGPNTGELFF	TGTGCCAGCAGCCCCCGGGGGGGTCCGAACACCGGGGAGCTGTTTTTT
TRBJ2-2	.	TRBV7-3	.	CASSLLRNTGELFF	TGTGCCAGCAGCTTATTGAGAAACACCGGGGAGCTGTTTTTT
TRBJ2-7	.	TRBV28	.	CATRGGGAHEQYF	TGTGCCACCAGGGGAGGGGGGGCCCACGAGCAGTACTTC
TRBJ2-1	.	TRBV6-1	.	CASSVRVGVGYNEQFF	TGTGCCAGCAGTGTGCGGGTGGGGGTCGGATACAATGAGCAGTTCTTC
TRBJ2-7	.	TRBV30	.	CAWAGHTSYEQYF	TGTGCCTGGGCCGGCCATACCTCCTACGAGCAGTACTTC
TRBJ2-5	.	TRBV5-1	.	CASSFTGASGMAETQYF	TGCGCCAGCAGCTTTACGGGGGCCAGCGGGATGGCGGAGACCCAGTACTTC
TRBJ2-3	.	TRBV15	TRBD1	CATSRGTGLTDTQYF	TGTGCCACCAGCAGAGGGACAGGGCTCACAGATACGCAGTATTTT
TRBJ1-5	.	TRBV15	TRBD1	CATSGRQGATNQPQHF	TGTGCCACCAGCGGACGACAGGGGGCGACCAATCAGCCCCAGCATTTT
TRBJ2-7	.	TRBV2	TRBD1	CASTWDSYEQYF	TGTGCCAGCACCTGGGACAGCTACGAGCAGTACTTC
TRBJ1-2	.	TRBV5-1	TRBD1	CASSLLPSSLDRGHSPWNGYTF	TGCGCCAGCAGCTTACTACCCTCATCCCTCGACAGGGGCCACAGCCCCTGGAATGGCTACACCTTC
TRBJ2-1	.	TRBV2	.	CASGQDGNEQFF	TGTGCCAGCGGGCAGGACGGCAATGAGCAGTTCTTC
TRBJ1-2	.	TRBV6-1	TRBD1	CASIPGQGLDYGYTF	TGTGCCAGCATCCCGGGACAGGGATTGGACTATGGCTACACCTTC
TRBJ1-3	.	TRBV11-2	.	CASSLKTTGNTIYF	TGTGCCAGCAGCTTAAAGACAACCGGAAACACCATATATTTT
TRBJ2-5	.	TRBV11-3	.	CASSLGFDGLGAQYF	TGTGCCAGCAGCTTAGGGTTCGACGGACTCGGGGCCCAGTACTTC
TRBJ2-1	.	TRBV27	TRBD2	CASRVSGSGEQFF	TGTGCCAGCAGGGTAAGCGGGAGCGGCGAGCAGTTCTTC
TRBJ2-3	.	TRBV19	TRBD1	CASSLGTGVAGTDTQYF	TGTGCCAGTAGCCTCGGGACAGGGGTGGCGGGCACAGATACGCAGTATTTT
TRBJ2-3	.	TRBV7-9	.	CASRDTQYF	TGTGCCAGCAGGGATACGCAGTATTTT
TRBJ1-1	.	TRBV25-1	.	CASSEKNGGDSNTEAFF	TGTGCCAGCAGTGAGAAGAATGGGGGGGATTCGAACACTGAAGCTTTCTTT
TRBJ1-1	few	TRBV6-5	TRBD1	CASSRTGDDAFF	TGTGCCAGCAGCCGGACAGGGGATGATGCTTTCTTT
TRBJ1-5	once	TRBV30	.	CAWGTGSNQPQHF	TGTGCCTGGGGGACCGGTAGCAATCAGCCCCAGCATTTT
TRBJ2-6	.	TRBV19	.	CASSIEGGANVLTF	TGTGCCAGTAGTATAGAGGGTGGGGCCAACGTCCTGACTTTC
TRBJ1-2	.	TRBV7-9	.	CASSLAVGTVYGYTF	TGTGCCAGCAGCTTAGCTGTCGGGACGGTCTATGGCTACACCTTC
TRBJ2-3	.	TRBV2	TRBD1	CASSESGQGIDTQYF	TGTGCCAGCAGTGAATCGGGACAGGGAATAGATACGCAGTATTTT
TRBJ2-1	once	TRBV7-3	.	CASSLNGGDRHQFF	TGTGCCAGCAGCTTAAATGGAGGGGATCGCCATCAGTTCTTC
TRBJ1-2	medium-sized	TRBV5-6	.	CASSLSGGNNYGYTF	TGTGCCAGCAGCTTGTCGGGGGGCAACAACTATGGCTACACCTTC
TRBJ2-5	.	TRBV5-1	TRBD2	CASSPGGNQETQYF	TGCGCCAGCAGCCCCGGGGGGAACCAAGAGACCCAGTACTTC
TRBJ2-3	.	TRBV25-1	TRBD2	CASSEFSGTSTDTQYF	TGTGCCAGCAGTGAATTCAGCGGGACTAGCACAGATACGCAGTATTTT
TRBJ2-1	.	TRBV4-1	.	CASSQDLGQGYNEQFF	TGCGCCAGCAGCCAAGATTTGGGCCAGGGGTACAATGAGCAGTTCTTC
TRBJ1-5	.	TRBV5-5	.	CASSFHSNQPQHF	TGTGCCAGCAGCTTTCATAGCAATCAGCCCCAGCATTTT
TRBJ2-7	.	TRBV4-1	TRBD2	CASSQVTSGSYEQYF	TGCGCCAGCAGCCAAGTGACTAGCGGCTCCTACGAGCAGTACTTC
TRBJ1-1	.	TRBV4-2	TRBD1	CASSLTGGRTEAFF	TGTGCCAGCAGCCTAACAGGGGGTCGCACTGAAGCTTTCTTT
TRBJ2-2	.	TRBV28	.	CASSPNRWTSNTGELFF	TGTGCCAGCTCACCAAACCGGTGGACAAGCAACACCGGGGAGCTGTTTTTT
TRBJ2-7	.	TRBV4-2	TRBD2	CASSQLAGGDEQYF	TGTGCCAGCAGCCAGTTAGCGGGAGGGGACGAGCAGTACTTC
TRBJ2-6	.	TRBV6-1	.	CASGRSGAGANVLTF	TGTGCCAGCGGAAGGTCCGGTGCTGGGGCCAACGTCCTGACTTTC
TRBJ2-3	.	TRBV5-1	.	CASSLKWGGTDTQYF	TGCGCCAGCAGCTTGAAGTGGGGTGGCACAGATACGCAGTATTTT
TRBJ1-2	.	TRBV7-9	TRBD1	CASSLDGTVYGYTF	TGTGCCAGCAGCTTAGACGGGACAGTCTATGGCTACACCTTC
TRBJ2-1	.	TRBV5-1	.	CASSQRHSTYNEQFF	TGCGCCAGCAGTCAACGTCACAGTACCTACAATGAGCAGTTCTTC
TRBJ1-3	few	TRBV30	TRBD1	CAWRTGSGNTIYF	TGTGCCTGGAGGACAGGGTCTGGAAACACCATATATTTT
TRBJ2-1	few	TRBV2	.	CASRAGPYNEQFF	TGTGCCAGCAGGGCAGGGCCCTACAATGAGCAGTTCTTC
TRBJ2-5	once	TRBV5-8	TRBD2	CASSLLLAGVGETQYF	TGTGCCAGCAGCTTGCTGCTAGCGGGAGTCGGAGAGACCCAGTACTTC
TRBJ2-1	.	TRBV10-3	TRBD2	CAISGRAGYNEQFF	TGTGCCATCAGTGGTCGAGCGGGGTACAATGAGCAGTTCTTC
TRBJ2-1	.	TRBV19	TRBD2	CASNRGTSGSSYNEQFF	TGTGCCAGCAATAGGGGGACTAGCGGGAGCTCCTACAATGAGCAGTTCTTC
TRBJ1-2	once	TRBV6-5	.	CASSYVPYGYTF	TGTGCCAGCAGTTACGTTCCGTATGGCTACACCTTC
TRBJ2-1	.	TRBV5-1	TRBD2	CASSMGLGRSNEQFF	TGCGCCAGCAGCATGGGACTAGGGAGGTCCAATGAGCAGTTCTTC
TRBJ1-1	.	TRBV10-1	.	CASSVGQMNTEAFF	TGCGCCAGCAGTGTGGGGCAGATGAACACTGAAGCTTTCTTT
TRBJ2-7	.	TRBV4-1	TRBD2	CASSQAGAGLYEQYF	TGCGCCAGCAGCCAAGCCGGAGCGGGGCTCTACGAGCAGTACTTC
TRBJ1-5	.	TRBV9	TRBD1	CASSEGTGESNQPQHF	TGTGCCAGCAGCGAGGGGACAGGGGAAAGCAATCAGCCCCAGCATTTT
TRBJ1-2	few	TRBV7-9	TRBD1	CASSSDRVGGYTF	TGTGCCAGCAGCTCGGACAGGGTTGGTGGCTACACCTTC
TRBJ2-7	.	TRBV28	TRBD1	CASRAGQGEQYF	TGTGCCAGCAGGGCTGGACAGGGCGAGCAGTACTTC
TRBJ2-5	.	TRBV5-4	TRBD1	CASSLRQGQETQYF	TGTGCCAGCAGCCTAAGACAGGGTCAAGAGACCCAGTACTTC
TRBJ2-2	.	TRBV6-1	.	CASSHGWEDTGELFF	TGTGCCAGCAGTCATGGGTGGGAGGACACCGGGGAGCTGTTTTTT
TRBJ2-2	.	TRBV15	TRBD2	CATSRGGGADTGELFF	TGTGCCACCAGCAGGGGGGGAGGGGCCGACACCGGGGAGCTGTTTTTT
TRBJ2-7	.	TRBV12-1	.	CASSYHSGKYEQYF	TGTGCCAGCAGCTACCATAGCGGGAAGTACGAGCAGTACTTC